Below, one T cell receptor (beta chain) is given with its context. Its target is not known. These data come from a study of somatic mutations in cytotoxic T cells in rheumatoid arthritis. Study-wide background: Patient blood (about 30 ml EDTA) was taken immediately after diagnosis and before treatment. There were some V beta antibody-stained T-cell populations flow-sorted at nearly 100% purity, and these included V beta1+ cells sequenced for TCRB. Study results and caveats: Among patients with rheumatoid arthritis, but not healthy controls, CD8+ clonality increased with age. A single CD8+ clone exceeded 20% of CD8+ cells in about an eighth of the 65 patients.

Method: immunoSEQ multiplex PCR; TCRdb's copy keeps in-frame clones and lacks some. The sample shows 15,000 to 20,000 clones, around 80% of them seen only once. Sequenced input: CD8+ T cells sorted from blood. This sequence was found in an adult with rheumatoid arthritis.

CDR3 sequence (DNA): TGTGCCAGCAGCGTAGGGACATCTAAAACCGAGCAGTACTTC. Its translation: CASSVGTSKTEQYF. This sequence joins TRBV9 and TRBJ2-7; D might be TRBD1 (5 bases). Germline lookup yields CDR1 SGDLS and CDR2 YYNGEE. Deletions cut 0 bases from V and 6 bases from J, with 13 bases between. The CDR3 runs 14 residues.